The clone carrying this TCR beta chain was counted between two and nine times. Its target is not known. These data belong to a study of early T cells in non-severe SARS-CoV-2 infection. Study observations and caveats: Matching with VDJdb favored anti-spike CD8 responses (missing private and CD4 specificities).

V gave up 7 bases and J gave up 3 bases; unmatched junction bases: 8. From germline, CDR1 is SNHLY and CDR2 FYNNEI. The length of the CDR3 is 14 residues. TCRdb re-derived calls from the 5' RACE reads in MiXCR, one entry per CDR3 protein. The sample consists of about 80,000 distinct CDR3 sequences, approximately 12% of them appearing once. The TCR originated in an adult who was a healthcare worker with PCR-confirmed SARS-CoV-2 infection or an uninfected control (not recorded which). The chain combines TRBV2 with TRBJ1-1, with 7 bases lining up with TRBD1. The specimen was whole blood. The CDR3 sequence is CASKPTGEDTEAFF. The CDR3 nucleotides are TGTGCCAGCAAGCCCACAGGGGAGGACACTGAAGCTTTCTTT.